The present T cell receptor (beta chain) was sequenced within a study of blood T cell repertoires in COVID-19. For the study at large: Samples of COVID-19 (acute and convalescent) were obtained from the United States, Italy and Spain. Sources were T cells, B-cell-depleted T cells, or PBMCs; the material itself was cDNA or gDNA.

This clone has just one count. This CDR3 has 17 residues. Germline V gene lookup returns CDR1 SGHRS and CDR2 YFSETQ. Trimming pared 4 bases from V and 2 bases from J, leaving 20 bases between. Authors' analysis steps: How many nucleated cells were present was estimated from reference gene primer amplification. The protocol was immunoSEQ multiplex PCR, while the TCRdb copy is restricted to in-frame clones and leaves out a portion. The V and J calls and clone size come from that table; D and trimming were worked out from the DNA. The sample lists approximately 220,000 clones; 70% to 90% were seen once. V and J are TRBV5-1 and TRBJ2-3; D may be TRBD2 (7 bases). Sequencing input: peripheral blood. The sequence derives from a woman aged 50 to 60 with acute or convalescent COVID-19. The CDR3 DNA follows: TGCGCCAGCAGCCTTAGCCCCGGGGGGCCTTACACAGATACGCAGTATTTT. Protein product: CASSLSPGGPYTDTQYF.